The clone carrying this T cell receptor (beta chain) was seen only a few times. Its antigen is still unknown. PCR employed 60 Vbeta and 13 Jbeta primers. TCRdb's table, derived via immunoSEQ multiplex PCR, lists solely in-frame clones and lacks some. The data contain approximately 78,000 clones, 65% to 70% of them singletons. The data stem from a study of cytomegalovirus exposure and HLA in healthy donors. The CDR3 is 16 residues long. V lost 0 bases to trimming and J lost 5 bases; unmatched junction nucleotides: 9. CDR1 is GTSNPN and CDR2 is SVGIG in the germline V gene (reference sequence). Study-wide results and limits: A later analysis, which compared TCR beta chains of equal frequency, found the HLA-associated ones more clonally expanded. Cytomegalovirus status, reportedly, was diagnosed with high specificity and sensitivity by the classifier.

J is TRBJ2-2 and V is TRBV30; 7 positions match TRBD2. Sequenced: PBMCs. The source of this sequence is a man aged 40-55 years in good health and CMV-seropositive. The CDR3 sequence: CAWSVIRGVRTGELFF. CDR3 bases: TGTGCCTGGAGTGTAATACGGGGGGTGAGGACCGGGGAGCTGTTTTTT.